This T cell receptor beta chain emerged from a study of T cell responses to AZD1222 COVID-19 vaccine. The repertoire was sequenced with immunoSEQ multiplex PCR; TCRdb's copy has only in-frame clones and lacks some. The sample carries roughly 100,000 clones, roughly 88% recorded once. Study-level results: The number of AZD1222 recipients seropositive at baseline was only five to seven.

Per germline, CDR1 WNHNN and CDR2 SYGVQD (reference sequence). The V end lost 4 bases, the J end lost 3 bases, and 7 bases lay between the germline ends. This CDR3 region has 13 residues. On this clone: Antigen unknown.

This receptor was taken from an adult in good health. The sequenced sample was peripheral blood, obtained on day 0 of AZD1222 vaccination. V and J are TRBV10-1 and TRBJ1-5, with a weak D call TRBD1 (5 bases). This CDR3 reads CASSAGPNQPQHF. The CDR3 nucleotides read TGCGCCAGCAGTGCAGGGCCCAATCAGCCCCAGCATTTT.